What follows describes a single TCR beta chain. The antigen it recognizes is unknown. The input lacks base qualities; no much larger clone sits a single base away. The study was a case-control design nested within a healthcare worker cohort in London, UK, with weekly nasopharyngeal swab PCR tests and blood sampling. Between 23 and 31 March 2020, the week of the UK lockdown, healthcare workers were enrolled and then followed up weekly for as long as 16 weeks. Library preparation employed 5' RACE. Instrument used: NextSeq 500. Unique molecular identifiers were attached to individual cDNA molecules in the TCR library protocol so that sequencing error and PCR bias could be corrected. Both TCR alpha and beta chains were sequenced, and tight co-correlation was observed between alpha and beta sequence abundances in each sample. The authors' pipeline ran thus. Decombinator V4 was used to perform V gene, J gene and CDR3 annotation of TCR sequences. TCRs were defined as expanded if a significant change between any two time points was detected under a Poisson model with p below 0.0001. TCR abundances were normalised to the total number of TCRs sequenced per sample and expressed as counts per million. TRAV1-2 paired with TRAJ12, TRAJ20 or TRAJ33 defined MAIT TCRs, while TRAV10 paired with TRAJ18 defined iNKT TCRs. VDJdb, accessed on 1 November 2021, was searched for TCRs annotated for CMV, EBV and SARS-CoV-2, and TCRs annotated for more than one antigen were excluded. The raw public data were reprocessed by TCRdb itself: fastp quality trimming at Q25, MiXCR clonotype calling, in-frame beta chains only. Every distinct CDR3 protein forms one entry, paired with its most common genes and DNA. These V and J calls rely on TCRdb rather than the paper's analysis. Here the sample has roughly 75,000 distinct CDR3 sequences; approximately 12% occur a single time. About 3% of the sample is taken by the ten largest.

As encoded in the germline V gene, CDR1 is MGHRA while CDR2 is YSYEKL. The CDR3 numbers 16 residues from cysteine through phenylalanine. Here the CDR3 DNA is all that survives: 48 bases in frame from base 1. From V the trimming removes 2 bases and from J it removes 0 bases, while the gene matches leave 6 bases of the junction unaccounted for. The entry originates in a study of early T cells in non-severe SARS-CoV-2 infection (dated by TCRdb to about 2021). Context from the whole study: TCR sequencing used bulk RNA from unsorted whole blood, so alpha and beta chains could not be paired.

General findings and caveats noted by the study authors: VDJdb matching was skewed toward anti-spike CD8 responses, so virus-specific expansions were likely underestimated and private and CD4 specificities were missed.

This sequence originates from an adult who was a healthcare worker with PCR-confirmed SARS-CoV-2 infection or an uninfected control (not recorded which). The chain is assembled from TRBV4-1 and TRBJ1-2; 7 central bases correspond to TRBD1. Sequenced: whole blood. CDR3 protein: CASSQLGTASNYGYTF. The DNA sequence is given as TGCGCCAGCAGCCAATTGGGGACAGCTTCTAACTATGGCTACACCTTC.